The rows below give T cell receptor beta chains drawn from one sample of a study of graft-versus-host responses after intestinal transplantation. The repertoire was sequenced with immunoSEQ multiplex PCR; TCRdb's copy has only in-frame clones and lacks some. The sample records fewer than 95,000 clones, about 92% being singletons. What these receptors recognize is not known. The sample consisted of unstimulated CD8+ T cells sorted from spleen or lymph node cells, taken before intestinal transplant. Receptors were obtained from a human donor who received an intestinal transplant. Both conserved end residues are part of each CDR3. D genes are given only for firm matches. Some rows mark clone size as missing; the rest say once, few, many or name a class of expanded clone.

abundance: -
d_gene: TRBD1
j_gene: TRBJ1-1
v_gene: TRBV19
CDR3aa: CASSIRQGGTEAFF
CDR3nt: TGTGCCAGTAGTATAAGGCAGGGGGGCACTGAAGCTTTCTTT

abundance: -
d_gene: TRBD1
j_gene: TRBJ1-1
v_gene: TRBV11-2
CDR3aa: CASSPWTGPNTEAFF
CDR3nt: TGTGCCAGCAGCCCTTGGACAGGGCCGAACACTGAAGCTTTCTTT

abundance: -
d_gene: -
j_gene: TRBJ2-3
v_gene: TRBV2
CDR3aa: CASSRGGDNTDTQYF
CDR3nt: TGTGCCAGCAGTAGAGGCGGGGATAACACAGATACGCAGTATTTT

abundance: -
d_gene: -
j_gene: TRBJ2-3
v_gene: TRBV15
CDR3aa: CATSVDRSSTDTQYF
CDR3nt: TGTGCCACCAGCGTCGACAGGAGTAGCACAGATACGCAGTATTTT

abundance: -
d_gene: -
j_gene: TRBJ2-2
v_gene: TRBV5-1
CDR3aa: CASSLSSNTGELFF
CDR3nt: TGCGCCAGCAGCTTGTCTTCTAACACCGGGGAGCTGTTTTTT

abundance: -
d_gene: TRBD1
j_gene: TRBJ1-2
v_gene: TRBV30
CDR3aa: CAWRQGANDRGYTF
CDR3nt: TGTGCCTGGAGACAGGGGGCGAACGATCGTGGCTACACCTTC

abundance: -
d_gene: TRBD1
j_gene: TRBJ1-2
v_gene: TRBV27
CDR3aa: CASSLAGQGKNYGYTF
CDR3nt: TGTGCCAGCAGTTTAGCGGGACAGGGGAAAAACTATGGCTACACCTTC

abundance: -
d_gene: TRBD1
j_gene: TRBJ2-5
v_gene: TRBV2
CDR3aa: CASGIWTGRETQYF
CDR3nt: TGTGCCAGCGGGATCTGGACAGGCCGAGAGACCCAGTACTTC

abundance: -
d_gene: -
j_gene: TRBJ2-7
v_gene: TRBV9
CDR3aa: CASSVSSASYEQYF
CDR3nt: TGTGCCAGCAGCGTAAGTAGCGCGTCCTACGAGCAGTACTTC

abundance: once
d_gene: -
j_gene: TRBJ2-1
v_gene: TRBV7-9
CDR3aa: CASTYREEQFF
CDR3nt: TGTGCCAGCACTTACCGGGAGGAGCAGTTCTTC

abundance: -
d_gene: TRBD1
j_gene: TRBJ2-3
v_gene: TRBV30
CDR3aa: CAWRATGGAFWTDTQYF
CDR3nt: TGTGCCTGGAGGGCGACAGGGGGCGCTTTTTGGACAGATACGCAGTATTTT

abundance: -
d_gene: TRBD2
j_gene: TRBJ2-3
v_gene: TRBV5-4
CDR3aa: CASTRTSGGGTDTQYF
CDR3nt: TGTGCCAGCACTCGGACTAGCGGGGGGGGCACAGATACGCAGTATTTT

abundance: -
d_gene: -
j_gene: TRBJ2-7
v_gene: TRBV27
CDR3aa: CASSFSVLYEQYF
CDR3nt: TGTGCCAGCAGTTTTTCCGTTTTGTACGAGCAGTACTTC

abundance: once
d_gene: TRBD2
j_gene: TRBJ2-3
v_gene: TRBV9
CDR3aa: CASNELGLANIDTQYF
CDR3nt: TGTGCCAGCAACGAACTGGGACTAGCAAATATTGATACGCAGTATTTT

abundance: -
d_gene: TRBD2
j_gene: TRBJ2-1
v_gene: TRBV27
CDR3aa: CASTGAGGLFYNEQFF
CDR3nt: TGTGCCAGCACCGGAGCGGGGGGCCTCTTCTACAATGAGCAGTTCTTC

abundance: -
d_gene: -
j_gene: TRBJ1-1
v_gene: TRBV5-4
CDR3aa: CASSFGTMNTEAFF
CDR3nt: TGTGCCAGCAGCTTCGGGACAATGAACACTGAAGCTTTCTTT

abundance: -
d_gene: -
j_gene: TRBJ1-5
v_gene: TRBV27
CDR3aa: CASSELRGNQPQHF
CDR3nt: TGTGCCAGCAGCGAACTAAGGGGGAATCAGCCCCAGCATTTT

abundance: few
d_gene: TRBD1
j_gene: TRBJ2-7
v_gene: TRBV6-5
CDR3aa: CASSYSNDRGVEQYF
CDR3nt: TGTGCCAGCAGTTACTCTAACGACAGGGGAGTAGAGCAGTACTTC

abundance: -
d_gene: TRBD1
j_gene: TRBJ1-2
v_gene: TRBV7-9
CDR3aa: CASSLPPQGANYGYTF
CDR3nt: TGTGCCAGCAGCCTCCCCCCACAGGGGGCCAATTATGGCTACACCTTC

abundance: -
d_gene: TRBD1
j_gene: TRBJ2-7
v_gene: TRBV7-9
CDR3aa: CASSLVSGQPSEQYF
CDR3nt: TGTGCCAGCAGCTTAGTCTCGGGACAGCCCTCCGAGCAGTACTTC

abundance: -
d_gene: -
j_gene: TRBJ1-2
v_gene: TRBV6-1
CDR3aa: CASSESGGYGYTF
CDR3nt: TGTGCCAGCAGTGAATCCGGAGGGTATGGCTACACCTTC

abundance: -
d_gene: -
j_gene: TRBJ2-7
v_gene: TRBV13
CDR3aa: CASSFRGQASYEQYF
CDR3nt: TGTGCCAGCAGCTTTAGGGGCCAAGCCTCCTACGAGCAGTACTTC

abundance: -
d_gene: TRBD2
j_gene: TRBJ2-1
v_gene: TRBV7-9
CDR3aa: CASSLGRVGAGGRESQFF
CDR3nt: TGTGCCAGCAGCTTAGGGAGGGTGGGTGCGGGGGGGCGAGAGTCGCAGTTCTTC

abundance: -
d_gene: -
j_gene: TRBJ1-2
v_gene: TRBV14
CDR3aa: CASSQVYSPQQDYGYTF
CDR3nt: TGTGCCAGCAGCCAAGTATACAGTCCTCAACAGGACTATGGCTACACCTTC

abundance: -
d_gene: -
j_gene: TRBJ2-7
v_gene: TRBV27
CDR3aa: CASRIDRMTYEQYF
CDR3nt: TGTGCCAGCAGGATCGACAGGATGACCTACGAGCAGTACTTC

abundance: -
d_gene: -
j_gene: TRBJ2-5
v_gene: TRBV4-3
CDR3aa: CASSQDRSSQETQYF
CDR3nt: TGCGCCAGCAGCCAAGATCGGAGTTCTCAAGAGACCCAGTACTTC

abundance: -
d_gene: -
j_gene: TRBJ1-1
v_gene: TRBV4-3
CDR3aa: CASSQARVLNTEAFF
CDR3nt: TGCGCCAGCAGCCAAGCGCGCGTTTTGAACACTGAAGCTTTCTTT

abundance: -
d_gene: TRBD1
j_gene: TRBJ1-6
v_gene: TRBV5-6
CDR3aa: CASSNGQGGWDNSPLHF
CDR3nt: TGTGCCAGCAGTAATGGACAGGGTGGGTGGGATAATTCACCCCTCCACTTT

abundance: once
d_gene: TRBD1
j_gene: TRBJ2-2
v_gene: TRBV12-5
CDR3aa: CASGLGQGLNTGELFF
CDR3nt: TGTGCTAGTGGTTTGGGACAGGGTCTGAACACCGGGGAGCTGTTTTTT

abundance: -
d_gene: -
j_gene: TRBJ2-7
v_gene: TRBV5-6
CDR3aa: CASSLMSYEQYF
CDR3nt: TGTGCCAGCAGCTTGATGAGTTACGAGCAGTACTTC

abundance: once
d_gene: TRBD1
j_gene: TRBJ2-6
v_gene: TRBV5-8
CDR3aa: CASPVGTGPISGANVLTF
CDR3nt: TGTGCCAGCCCCGTTGGGACAGGGCCGATTTCTGGGGCCAACGTCCTGACTTTC

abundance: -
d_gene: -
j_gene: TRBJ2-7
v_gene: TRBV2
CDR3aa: CASSERGGQYF
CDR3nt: TGTGCCAGCAGTGAGAGGGGGGGGCAGTACTTC

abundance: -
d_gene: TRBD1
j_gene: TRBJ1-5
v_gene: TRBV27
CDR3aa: CASSDRGPEPQHF
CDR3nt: TGTGCCAGCAGTGACAGGGGGCCGGAGCCCCAGCATTTT

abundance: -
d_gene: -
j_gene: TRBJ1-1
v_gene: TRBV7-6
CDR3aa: CASSLSGGLNTEAFF
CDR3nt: TGTGCCAGCAGCTTAAGTGGAGGCCTGAACACTGAAGCTTTCTTT

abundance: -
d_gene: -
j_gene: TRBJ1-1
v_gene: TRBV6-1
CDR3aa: CASSPPSMNTEAFF
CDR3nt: TGTGCCAGCAGCCCACCTAGCATGAACACTGAAGCTTTCTTT

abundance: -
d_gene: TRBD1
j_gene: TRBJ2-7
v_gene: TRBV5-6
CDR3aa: CASSLGTGYDEQYF
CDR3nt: TGTGCCAGCAGCCTCGGGACAGGGTATGACGAGCAGTACTTC

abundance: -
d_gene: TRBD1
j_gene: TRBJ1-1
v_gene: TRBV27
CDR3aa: CASSPTGTDEAFF
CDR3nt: TGTGCCAGCAGTCCGACAGGGACTGATGAAGCTTTCTTT

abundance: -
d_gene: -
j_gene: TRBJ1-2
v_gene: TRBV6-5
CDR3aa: CASSFGDSMLGYTF
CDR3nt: TGTGCCAGCAGTTTCGGGGACTCTATGTTGGGCTACACCTTC

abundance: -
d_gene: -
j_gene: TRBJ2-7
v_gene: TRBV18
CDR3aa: CASSLRGYEQYF
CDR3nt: TGTGCCAGCTCACTGCGTGGCTACGAGCAGTACTTC

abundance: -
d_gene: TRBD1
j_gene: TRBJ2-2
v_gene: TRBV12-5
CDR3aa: CASGSSTGELSGELFF
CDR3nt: TGTGCTAGTGGTTCGTCGACAGGGGAGCTTTCCGGGGAGCTGTTTTTT

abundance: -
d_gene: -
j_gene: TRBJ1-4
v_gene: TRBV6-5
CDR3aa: CASSTGGGHEKLFF
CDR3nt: TGTGCCAGCAGTACCGGGGGAGGGCATGAAAAACTGTTTTTT

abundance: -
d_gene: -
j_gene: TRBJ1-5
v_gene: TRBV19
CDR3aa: CASKAGAVPQHF
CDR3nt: TGTGCCAGTAAAGCAGGGGCTGTGCCCCAGCATTTT